The 9 T cell receptor beta chains listed next were all sequenced from one sample in a study of cytomegalovirus exposure and HLA in healthy donors. The PCR ran on 60 Vbeta and 13 Jbeta primers. Using immunoSEQ multiplex PCR, the repertoire was profiled, and TCRdb retains in-frame clones only, with some absent. The sample has over 100,000 clones, around 70% seen once. Material for sequencing was PBMCs. Receptors originate from a woman aged 35 to 49 in good health and CMV-seropositive.

This clone was seen only a few times. The chain carries TRBV6-1 and TRBJ2-2, with 9 bases lining up with TRBD1. J gave up 7 bases and V 6 bases, and 3 bases lay outside the gene matches. This CDR3 is built from 13 residues. The germline V gene has CDR1 MNHNS and CDR2 SASEGT. The CDR3 is CASSGTGFGELFF. The CDR3 region has the DNA TGTGCCAGCAGCGGGACAGGGTTCGGGGAGCTGTTTTTT.

This clone is a singleton in its sample. This chain uses TRBV7-3 with TRBJ1-1; D gene ambiguous. The germline CDR1 and CDR2 sequences are SGHTA and FQGTGA. Trimming stripped 1 base from V and 4 bases from J, with 13 bases between. The CDR3 loop spans 15 amino acids. The CDR3 DNA reads as TGTGCCAGCAGCTTAAATGGTTTGATCGGCACTGAAGCTTTCTTT. It is translated as CASSLNGLIGTEAFF.

The gene calls are TRBV11-3 and TRBJ2-2; 10 bases map to TRBD2. The V gene end was trimmed by 4 bases and the J gene end by 6 bases; junction bases not matched to a gene: 5. This CDR3 comprises 15 residues. Germline V CDR1 and CDR2: SGHNT, YENEEA. This CDR3 reads CASSSSGSGAGELFF. CDR3 nucleotide sequence: TGTGCCAGCAGCTCTAGCGGGAGTGGAGCCGGGGAGCTGTTTTTT.

A word on this clone: Other nucleotide sequences from this sample produce the same CDR3. The genes are TRBV19 and TRBJ2-5; perhaps TRBD1 as D (6 bases). This CDR3 is 16 amino acids long. The V end lost 1 base, the J end lost 1 base, and 13 bases lay between the germline ends. CDR1 and CDR2 (germline): LNHDA, SQIVND (reference sequence). The CDR3 region is CASSIVSGQSQETQYF. The CDR3, as DNA: TGTGCCAGTAGTATAGTGTCAGGACAGTCCCAAGAGACCCAGTACTTC.

V gene TRBV28 combines with J gene TRBJ1-2; 7 bases are a match to TRBD1. After removal of 6 bases from V and 4 bases from J, the junction contained 5 bases not matched to a gene. Germline assignment: CDR1 MDHEN and CDR2 SYDVKM. The CDR3 contains 13 residues. The CDR3 spells CASSRGQSYGYTF. CDR3 nucleotides: TGTGCCAGCAGCCGGGGACAGAGCTATGGCTACACCTTC.

This clone was seen only once. This chain links TRBV7-6 with TRBJ2-2; D is unresolved. CDR1 is SGHVS and CDR2 is FNYEAQ in the germline V gene. V was cut by 1 base and J by 4 bases, with 4 bases left in between. CDR3 length: 13 residues. This chain's CDR3 is CASSLGRTGELFF. The CDR3 coding sequence is TGTGCCAGCAGCTTAGGTCGCACCGGGGAGCTGTTTTTT.

J is TRBJ1-1 and V is TRBV5-1; 7 bases map to TRBD1. The CDR3 is 15 amino acids. Germline-derived CDR1 and CDR2 are SGHRS and YFSETQ. V was pared by 4 bases and J by 0 bases, with 6 bases of the junction left unmatched. CDR3 loop: CASSRMGQMNTEAFF. The DNA for the CDR3 is TGCGCCAGCAGCCGAATGGGACAGATGAACACTGAAGCTTTCTTT.

CDR3 bases: TGTGCCAGCAGTTACCGAGCGGGCGGGGCGGAGGAGCAGTACTTC. This gives the protein CASSYRAGGAEEQYF. The rearrangement joins TRBV6-5 to TRBJ2-7; D might be TRBD2 (6 bases). CDR3 length: 15 amino acids. Per germline, CDR1 MNHEY and CDR2 SVGAGI. The V end was cut by 2 bases, the J end by 7 bases, with 18 bases between.

This rearrangement joins TRBV6-5 to TRBJ1-2; D is perhaps TRBD1 (5 bases). With 5 bases removed from V and 4 bases from J, the gap between germline ends came to 14 bases. The germline gives CDR1 MNHEY, CDR2 SVGAGI. CDR3 size: 14 residues. In DNA form, the CDR3 reads TGTGCCAGCAGTCGTGCCCAGGGAGGCTATGGCTACACCTTC. This gives the protein CASSRAQGGYGYTF.